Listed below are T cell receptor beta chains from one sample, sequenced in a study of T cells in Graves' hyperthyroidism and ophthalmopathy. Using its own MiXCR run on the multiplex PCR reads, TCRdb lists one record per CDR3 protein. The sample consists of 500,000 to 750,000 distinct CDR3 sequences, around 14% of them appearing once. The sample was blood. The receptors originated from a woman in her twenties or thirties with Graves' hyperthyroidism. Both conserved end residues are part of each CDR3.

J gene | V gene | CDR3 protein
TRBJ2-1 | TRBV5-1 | CASSLPSGSNSEQFF
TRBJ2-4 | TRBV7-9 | CASSPVSSRAGDRYWDIQYF
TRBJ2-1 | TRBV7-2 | CASSWGLAPYNEQFF
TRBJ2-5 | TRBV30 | CAWSVGETQYF
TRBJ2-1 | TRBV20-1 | CSARDFRWGVGGGNEQFF
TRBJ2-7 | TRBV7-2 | CASSSRRQTGEQYF
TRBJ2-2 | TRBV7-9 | CASSLGQGGSGELFF
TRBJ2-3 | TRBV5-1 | CASASRAGNTDTQYF
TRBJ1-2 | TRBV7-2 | CASRRDSANYGYTF
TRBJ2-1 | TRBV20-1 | CSANKAGGGPYNEQFF
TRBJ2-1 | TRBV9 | CASSVAGRGNEQFF
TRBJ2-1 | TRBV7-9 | CASSLFVAGDVNEQFF
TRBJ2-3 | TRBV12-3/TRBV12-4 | CASSPLGRGTNTQYF
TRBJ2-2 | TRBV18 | CASSPLTRQLTGELFF
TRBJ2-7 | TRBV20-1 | CSARDVGLAGGYEQYF
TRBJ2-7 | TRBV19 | CASSIGQGTYEQYF
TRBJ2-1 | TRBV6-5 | CASSYGTGGFEQFF
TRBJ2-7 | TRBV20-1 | CSARKSGALSSYEQYF